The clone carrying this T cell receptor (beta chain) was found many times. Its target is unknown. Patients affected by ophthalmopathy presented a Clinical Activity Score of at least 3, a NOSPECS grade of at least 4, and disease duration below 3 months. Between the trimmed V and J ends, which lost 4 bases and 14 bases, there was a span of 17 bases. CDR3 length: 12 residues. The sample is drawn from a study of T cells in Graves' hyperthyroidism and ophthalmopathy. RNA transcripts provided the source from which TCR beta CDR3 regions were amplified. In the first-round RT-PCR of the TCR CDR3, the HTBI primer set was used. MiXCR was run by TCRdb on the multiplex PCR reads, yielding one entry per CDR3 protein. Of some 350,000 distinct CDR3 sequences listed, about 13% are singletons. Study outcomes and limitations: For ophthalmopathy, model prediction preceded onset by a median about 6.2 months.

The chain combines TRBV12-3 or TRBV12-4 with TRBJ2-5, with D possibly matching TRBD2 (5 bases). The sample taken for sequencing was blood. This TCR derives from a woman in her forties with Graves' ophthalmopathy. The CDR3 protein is CASSSSLGRRYF. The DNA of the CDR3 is TGTGCCAGCAGTTCGAGTTTAGGGAGACGATACTTC.